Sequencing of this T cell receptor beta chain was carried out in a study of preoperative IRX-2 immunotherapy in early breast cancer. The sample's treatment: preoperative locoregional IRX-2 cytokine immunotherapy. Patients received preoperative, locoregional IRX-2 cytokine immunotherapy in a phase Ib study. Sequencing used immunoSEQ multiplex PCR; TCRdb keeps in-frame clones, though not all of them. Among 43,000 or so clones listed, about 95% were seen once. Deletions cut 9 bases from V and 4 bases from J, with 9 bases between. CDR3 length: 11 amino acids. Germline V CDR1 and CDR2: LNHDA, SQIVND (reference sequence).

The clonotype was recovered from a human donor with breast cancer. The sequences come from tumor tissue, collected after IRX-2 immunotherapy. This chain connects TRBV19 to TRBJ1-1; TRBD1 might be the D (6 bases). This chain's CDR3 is CARGGATEAFF. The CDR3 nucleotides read TGTGCCAGAGGGGGGGCCACTGAAGCTTTCTTT.